Presented here are 24 T cell receptor beta chains from one specimen sequenced in a study of T cell responses to AZD1222 COVID-19 vaccine. The data were produced by immunoSEQ multiplex PCR, yet TCRdb's version contains in-frame clones alone and is incomplete. The sample holds about 110,000 clones, 81% seen once. Source: peripheral blood, taken on day 0 of AZD1222 vaccination. Source of these receptors: an adult in good health.

This chain joins TRBV29-1 and TRBJ2-7; the D is unclear. This CDR3 has 10 residues. From germline, CDR1 is SQVTM and CDR2 ANQGSEA. V was cut by 4 bases and J by 4 bases, with 5 bases left in between. Here the CDR3 reads CSVADYEQYF. The CDR3 nucleotides read TGCAGCGTTGCCGATTACGAGCAGTACTTC.

The genes are TRBV15 and TRBJ1-3; D is ambiguous. From germline, CDR1 is LNHNV and CDR2 YYDKDF (reference sequence). V lost 0 bases and J lost 3, with 12 bases in between. This CDR3 has 16 residues. This CDR3 reads CATSRDRTGGGNTIYF. CDR3 DNA: TGTGCCACCAGCAGAGATCGGACCGGTGGTGGAAACACCATATATTTT.

The chain is built from TRBV5-6 and TRBJ2-5; no clear D. The germline gives CDR1 SGHDT, CDR2 YYEEEE. The CDR3 loop spans 13 amino acids. The V and J ends lost 5 bases and 0 bases respectively, with 8 bases between them. As DNA, the CDR3 is TGTGCCAGCAGGTCTAGGTACCAAGAGACCCAGTACTTC. As protein: CASRSRYQETQYF.

This chain connects TRBV19 to TRBJ1-5; unclear D gene. This CDR3 is 15 amino acids long. The V and J ends lost 4 bases and 0 bases respectively, with 10 bases between them. Per the germline V gene, CDR1 is LNHDA and CDR2 is SQIVND (reference sequence). The CDR3 bases are TGTGCCAGTAGTACGGACGGACTTAGCAATCAGCCCCAGCATTTT. It codes for CASSTDGLSNQPQHF.

The gene calls are TRBV9 and TRBJ2-7, with TRBD1 identical over 8 bases. Germline values: CDR1 SGDLS, CDR2 YYNGEE. This CDR3 region has 16 residues. Trimming at V came to 0 bases and at J to 5 bases, leaving 10 bases not matched to a gene. CDR3 in amino acids: CASSVEGQGSYHEQYF. CDR3 coding DNA: TGTGCCAGCAGCGTAGAAGGACAGGGAAGTTACCACGAGCAGTACTTC.

The chain's CDR3 is CASSRQGEYGYTF. The CDR3 nucleotides are TGTGCCAGCTCACGACAGGGAGAATATGGCTACACCTTC. The chain joins TRBV18 to TRBJ1-2; 7 bases line up with TRBD1. Trimming removed 4 bases from V and 5 bases from J; junction bases left unmatched: 4. Germline values: CDR1 KGHSH, CDR2 LQKENI. The CDR3 covers 13 residues.

This clone has a single count. The CDR3 nucleotides read TGTGCCAGCAGTTACTCGTGGCTCGCAAATCAGCCCCAGCATTTT. Translating gives CASSYSWLANQPQHF. V is TRBV6-5 and J is TRBJ1-5; D gene uncertain. The CDR3 extends over 15 amino acids. V shed 0 bases and J shed 4 bases, with 10 bases lying between them. The germline CDR1 and CDR2 sequences are MNHEY and SVGAGI.

The chain employs TRBV6-5 and TRBJ1-5; D ambiguous. Germline values: CDR1 MNHEY, CDR2 SVGAGI. V lost 4 bases and J 4 bases, leaving 11 bases between the germline ends. This CDR3 is 14 amino acids long. The CDR3 nucleotides read TGTGCCAGCAGTTTCCGGGAGCATAATCAGCCCCAGCATTTT. Protein: CASSFREHNQPQHF.

This sequence joins TRBV9 and TRBJ2-7; TRBD2 matches at 11 bases. CDR3 length: 16 residues. The ends lost 0 bases at V and 0 bases at J; junction bases unmatched: 2. Germline loops: CDR1 SGDLS, CDR2 YYNGEE. DNA of the CDR3: TGTGCCAGCAGCGTAGGGGGACTAGCGGCCTCCTACGAGCAGTACTTC. This encodes CASSVGGLAASYEQYF. Full variable domain (missing parts from reference TRBV9 and TRBJ2-7): DSGVTQTPKHLITATGQRVTLRCSPRSGDLSVYWYQQSLDQGLQFLIQYYNGEERAKGNILERFSAQQFPDLHSELNLSSLELGDSALYFCASSVGGLAASYEQYFGPGTRLTVT.

The chain has TRBV11-2 and TRBJ2-5, with 10 positions matching TRBD2. Germline loops: CDR1 SGHAT, CDR2 FQNNGV. V trimming: 6 bases; J trimming: 3 bases; junction bases outside the gene matches: 19. The CDR3 is made up of 19 amino acids. CDR3 in amino acids: CASSPPRRGLAGVEETQYF. The CDR3 coding sequence is TGTGCCAGCAGTCCCCCCCGTCGCGGCCTAGCGGGAGTAGAAGAGACCCAGTACTTC.

The rearrangement uses TRBV10-3 and TRBJ1-1; D unclear. V gave up 4 bases and J gave up 0 bases, with 9 bases separating them. Germline values: CDR1 ENHRY, CDR2 SYGVKD. The CDR3 is 14 amino acids. The CDR3 region is CAISAQEMNTEAFF. The CDR3 DNA follows: TGTGCCATCAGTGCGCAAGAAATGAACACTGAAGCTTTCTTT.

In its sample, this clone was seen a few times. V gene TRBV19 combines with J gene TRBJ1-1, with 9 nucleotides matching TRBD1. The CDR3 contains 16 residues. Per germline, CDR1 LNHDA and CDR2 SQIVND (reference sequence). V trimming: 5 bases; J trimming: 4 bases; junction bases outside the gene matches: 11. The CDR3 DNA reads TGTGCCAGTAGTTTTCACTCGGGACAGGGTGTCACTGAAGCTTTCTTT. Its protein is CASSFHSGQGVTEAFF.

There are many counts of this clone. The chain carries TRBV5-5 and TRBJ2-7; D is tentatively TRBD1 or TRBD2 (5 bases each). Germline V CDR1 and CDR2: SGHKS, YYEKEE (reference sequence). The germline V and J ends were trimmed by 4 bases and 2 bases, with 10 bases remaining between them. The CDR3 contains 13 residues. CDR3 region: CASSGTLTYEQYF. For the CDR3, the DNA is TGTGCCAGCAGCGGGACGTTGACCTACGAGCAGTACTTC.

The chain links TRBV7-8 to TRBJ2-5, with a tentative D call TRBD2 (6 bases). The V end lost 1 base, the J end lost 5 bases, and 14 bases lay between the germline ends. In germline, CDR1 is SGHVS, CDR2 FQNEAQ. This CDR3 comprises 15 residues. CDR3 sequence reads: CASSLEAGRGETQYF. In nucleotides, the CDR3 is TGTGCCAGCAGCTTAGAGGCGGGGCGAGGTGAGACCCAGTACTTC.

The rearrangement joins TRBV18 to TRBJ1-1, with D hard to call. There are 15 residues in the CDR3. Germline CDR1 reads KGHSH; CDR2 reads LQKENI. The V gene lost 5 bases and the J gene lost 2 bases, with 15 bases spanning the gap. The chain's CDR3 is CASSVRRGSNTEAFF. As DNA, the CDR3 is TGTGCCAGCTCAGTAAGACGGGGTTCAAACACTGAAGCTTTCTTT.

V usage is TRBV9 and J usage is TRBJ1-3; unclear D gene. Trimming pared 4 bases from V and 0 bases from J, leaving 11 bases between. The CDR3 is made up of 15 amino acids. CDR1 is SGDLS, CDR2 YYNGEE, per germline. The CDR3 sequence: CASSHDLSSGNTIYF. CDR3 coding DNA: TGTGCCAGCAGCCACGACCTGAGCTCTGGAAACACCATATATTTT.

The rearrangement joins TRBV6-5 to TRBJ2-3, with 7 nucleotides matching TRBD2. CDR1 MNHEY and CDR2 SVGAGI come from the germline V gene. The CDR3 extends over 15 amino acids. The V and J ends lost 4 bases and 4 bases, in that order; junction bases with no gene match: 8. This CDR3 reads CASSLSGGRADTQYF. In nucleotides, the CDR3 is TGTGCCAGCAGTTTGTCGGGAGGAAGGGCAGATACGCAGTATTTT.

The J gene is TRBJ1-1, the V gene TRBV28; possible D gene TRBD1, 5 bases. The CDR3 covers 15 residues. Trimming cost V 10 bases and J 1 base, with 19 bases left between them. Germline values: CDR1 MDHEN, CDR2 SYDVKM. CDR3: CAISRQRTRNTEAFF. The CDR3, as DNA: TGTGCCATATCTCGACAGAGAACGAGGAACACTGAAGCTTTCTTT.

This clone is a singleton in its sample. The rearrangement links TRBV5-5 to TRBJ2-7; TRBD1 aligns across 7 bases. The CDR3 totals 15 residues. Trimming removed 2 bases from V and 5 bases from J; junction bases left unmatched: 10. Germline loops: CDR1 SGHKS, CDR2 YYEKEE (reference sequence). CDR3 nucleotide sequence: TGTGCCAGCAGCTTACAACTAGGGGGCGGCGACGAGCAGTACTTC. Protein: CASSLQLGGGDEQYF.

The genes are TRBV7-2 and TRBJ2-1; D is ambiguous. V was cut by 4 bases and J by 3 bases, with 4 bases left in between. Germline lookup yields CDR1 SGHTA and CDR2 FQGNSA. CDR3 length: 12 residues. The CDR3 is CASSSFYNEQFF. CDR3 sequence (DNA): TGTGCCAGCAGCTCATTCTACAATGAGCAGTTCTTC.

This clone came up once. The genes are TRBV7-4 and TRBJ2-7; D remains unclear. V lost 1 base to trimming and J lost 3 bases, with 7 bases between them. This CDR3 contains 13 residues. Germline loops: CDR1 SGHVT, CDR2 SQSDAQ. CDR3 bases: TGTGCCAGCAGCTTAGATACGAACTACGAGCAGTACTTC. This translates into CASSLDTNYEQYF.

The chain uses TRBV6-5 and TRBJ1-1; no reliable D call. V dropped 5 bases and J dropped 0 bases, with 7 bases sitting between them. The CDR3 loop spans 13 amino acids. CDR1 MNHEY and CDR2 SVGAGI come from the germline V gene. CDR3 bases: TGTGCCAGCAGTACAAGGGTGAACACTGAAGCTTTCTTT. Amino acids: CASSTRVNTEAFF.

This chain uses TRBV5-1 with TRBJ2-5, with 10 bases aligning to TRBD2. CDR3 length: 15 residues. CDR1 is SGHRS, CDR2 YFSETQ, per germline. Trimming took 5 bases from V and 5 from J; bases not matched to a gene: 9. CDR3 sequence reads: CASSVSGRTGETQYF. For the CDR3, the DNA is TGCGCCAGCAGTGTTAGCGGGAGGACTGGGGAGACCCAGTACTTC.

V usage is TRBV7-2 and J usage is TRBJ1-6; unclear D gene. This CDR3 comprises 15 residues. The V end was cut by 1 base, the J end by 9 bases, with 13 bases between. CDR1 SGHTA and CDR2 FQGNSA come from the germline V gene. In DNA, the CDR3 is TGTGCCAGCAGCTTAGAACGTAGCCCCTCTTCACCCCTCCACTTT. It codes for CASSLERSPSSPLHF.